This T cell receptor beta chain was sequenced for a study of shared clonotypes between healthy human individuals. General study points: With four donors compared, 4% to 5% of naive CD4 clonotypes were shared. Owing to a small donor count, the genetic and exposure-history diversity represented was limited. Unshared clonotypes carried lower generation probabilities than those common to all four donors.

V lost 5 bases to trimming and J lost 3 bases; unmatched junction nucleotides: 6. CDR1 is MDHEN, CDR2 SYDVKM, per germline. The CDR3 sequence is 14 residues long. Note on this clone: The target antigen is unknown. Other nucleotide sequences from this sample produce the same CDR3.

Here immunoSEQ multiplex PCR was the method, and the copy in TCRdb shows in-frame clones only, minus some. This table holds some 630,000 clones, 55% to 75% found once. The sample comprised memory CD4+ T cells sorted from blood. Subset reported: CD45RA-negative fraction. The chain recombines TRBV28 with TRBJ2-7; 8 bases are shared with TRBD1. This TCR was sampled from a young woman in good health. CDR3 sequence reads: CASSPPQGGYEQYF. In DNA form, the CDR3 reads TGTGCCAGCAGTCCACCACAGGGGGGCTACGAGCAGTACTTC.